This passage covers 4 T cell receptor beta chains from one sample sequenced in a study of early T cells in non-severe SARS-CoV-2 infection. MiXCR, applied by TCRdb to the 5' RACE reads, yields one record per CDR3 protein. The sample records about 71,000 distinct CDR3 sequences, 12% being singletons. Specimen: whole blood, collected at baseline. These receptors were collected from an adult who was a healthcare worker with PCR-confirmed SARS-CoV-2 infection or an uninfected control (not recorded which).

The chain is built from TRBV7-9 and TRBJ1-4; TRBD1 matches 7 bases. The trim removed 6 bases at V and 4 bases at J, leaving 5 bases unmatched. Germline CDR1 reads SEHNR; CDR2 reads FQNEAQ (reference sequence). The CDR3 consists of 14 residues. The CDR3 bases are TGTGCCAGCAGTTCGACAGGGTATAATGAAAAACTGTTTTTT. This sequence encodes CASSSTGYNEKLFF.

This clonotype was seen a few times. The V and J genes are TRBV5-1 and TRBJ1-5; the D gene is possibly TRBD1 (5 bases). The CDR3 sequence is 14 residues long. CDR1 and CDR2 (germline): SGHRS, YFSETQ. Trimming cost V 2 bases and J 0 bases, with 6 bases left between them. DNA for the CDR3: TGCGCCAGCAGCTTAACAGGTAGCAATCAGCCCCAGCATTTT. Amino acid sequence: CASSLTGSNQPQHF.

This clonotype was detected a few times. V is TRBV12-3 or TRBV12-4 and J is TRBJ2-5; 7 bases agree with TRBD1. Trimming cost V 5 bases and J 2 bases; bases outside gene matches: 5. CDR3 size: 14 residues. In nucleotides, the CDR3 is TGTGCCAGCAGTAGAAGACAGGGACAAGAGACCCAGTACTTC. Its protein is CASSRRQGQETQYF.

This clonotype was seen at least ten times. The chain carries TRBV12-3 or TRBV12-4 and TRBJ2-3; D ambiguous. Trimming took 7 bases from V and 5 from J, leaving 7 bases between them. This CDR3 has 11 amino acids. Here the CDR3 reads CASKRVDTQYF. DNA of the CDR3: TGTGCCAGCAAGAGAGTAGATACGCAGTATTTT.